This T cell receptor (beta chain) was recovered during a study of shared clonotypes between healthy human individuals (TCRdb year 2020). The study in broad terms: Three men and a couple of women, aged 18 to 49 years, made up the cohort. For each donor, three plates each were used for CD4 naive and CD4 memory, two plates were used for CD8 naive, and one plate was used for CD8 memory. The study deeply sequenced blood TCR repertoires of about five healthy adults to estimate repertoire size and the extent of clonotype sharing between individuals. Different laboratories and diverse techniques were used to prepare libraries and sequence TCR repertoires, to increase sequencing depth and limit assay-specific biases. Each donor's leukapheresis produced roughly between roughly 0.85 and 9.5 billion PBMCs. General findings and caveats noted by the study authors: Even with the large sequencing depth, rarefaction of the sorted-subset datasets indicated that sequencing was incomplete. Compared with non-shared clonotypes, clonotypes shared by all four sorted-subset donors had higher generation probabilities. Sampling was restricted to blood, and TCR repertoires in tissues likely differ from the TCR repertoires found in blood. Approximately 5% of naive CD4, 3.5% of naive CD8, 2.3% of memory CD4, and 0.35% to 0.5% of memory CD8 clonotypes were shared across four donors. Naive subsets generally had larger estimated clonotype richness than memory subsets did. Pairwise subsampling indicated that sequencing depth was expected to affect the degree of clonotype sharing among donors. The genetic and exposure-history diversity represented was limited by the small number of donors.

CD8 naive samples consisted of CD45RO-negative cells that were positively selected for CCR7, yielding a CD45RA+CCR7+ population without TemRA cells. Donors were healthy HIV-negative adults with no recently reported acute infections or vaccinations. Only Caucasian adults living in Nashville, Tennessee, USA were represented among the donors. Blood was obtained by leukapheresis, after which PBMCs were separated by Ficoll-Histopaque density gradient centrifugation and cryopreserved in liquid nitrogen vapor phase. Purity and quantity of every magnetically sorted T cell population were checked by analytical flow cytometry. Genomic DNA was isolated from every sorted fraction and measured by UV absorbance on a Nanodrop 2000c. TCR CDR3 regions were amplified from genomic DNA by multiplex PCR using the deep immunoSEQ assay. Extracted genomic DNA from each cell subset was distributed evenly across all wells of several immunoSEQ 96-well plates, and each plate was treated as a replicate. For sorted subsets, about 220 ng of genomic DNA, equivalent to 25,000 to 35,000 T cell genomes, went into each replicate PCR. Purified libraries were quantified with a Qubit 3.0 fluorometer, sized on a Bioanalyzer 2100, and re-quantified with the KAPA Library Quantification kit. Every immunoSEQ 96-well plate was sequenced on a separate single-read 150-cycle Illumina NextSeq 550 flow cell. Per the source publication's procedure: The immunoSEQ output contained only junctional sequences without quality scores, so filtering could not match that applied to full-length reads. To assign V/J genes and CDR3, sequences were annotated using PyIR, a Python wrapper for IgBLAST v1.9, with IMGT germline references. Reads with weak V/J assignments (E-value above 1e-6), missing CDR3, stop codons, out-of-frame junctions, or ambiguous translated residues were removed. V3J clonotypes were defined by identical inferred V gene, J gene, and CDR3 amino acid sequence. Percentage overlap between repertoires was computed as shared unique clonotypes divided by the size of the smaller repertoire. Repertoire richness was assessed with RTK rarefaction, the Chao1 estimator, and Recon v2.1 estimates of unobserved clonotypes. Generation probabilities for all TCRbeta clonotypes obtained by the gDNA method from several donors were computed using OLGA. TCRdb obtained this table from immuneACCESS and retained in-frame rearrangements with V and J assigned. These tables miss some clones; where compared with another copy, unresolved V genes account for less than half of the shortfall, and the remainder is unexplained. D and trimming were read from the DNA, whereas the V and J calls and clone size are those reported in that table. Counted in this sample were around 2.1 million clones; about 93% of them appeared once. Around 1.7% of the sample is held by the ten biggest clonotypes.

In regard to this clone: What antigen it recognizes has not been identified. Per-base qualities were not stored, and no clone one base away is much larger.

In the germline V gene, CDR1 corresponds to SGHVS and CDR2 to FNYEAQ. There are 17 amino acids in the CDR3, from cysteine to phenylalanine inclusive. The entry retains the CDR3 DNA only, 51 bases that are in frame from base 1. V is clipped by 2 bases and J by 5 bases, and the sequence between their germline boundaries is 22 bases long. This sequence uses TRBV7-6 and TRBJ2-7; the best D guess is TRBD1, with 6 bases matching. This TCR came from a man younger than 30 in good health. Some clones in this sample may be carry-over from other donors' samples. Sequences were obtained from naive CD8+ T cells from PBMCs. The intended sense of this specimen's cell subset or site label: CD45RA+CCR7+. The CDR3 has the sequence CASSLLARGPSADEQYF. The sequenced DNA: TGTGCCAGCAGCTTACTTGCCAGGGGCCCCTCCGCGGACGAGCAGTACTTC. The full variable domain, with segments outside the CDR3 supplied by the reference TRBV7-6 and TRBJ2-7 proteins, appears as GAGVSQSPRYKVTKRGQDVALRCDPISGHVSLYWYRQALGQGPEFLTYFNYEAQQDKSGLPNDRFSAERPEGSISTLTIQRTEQRDSAMYRCASSLLARGPSADEQYFGPGTRLTVT.